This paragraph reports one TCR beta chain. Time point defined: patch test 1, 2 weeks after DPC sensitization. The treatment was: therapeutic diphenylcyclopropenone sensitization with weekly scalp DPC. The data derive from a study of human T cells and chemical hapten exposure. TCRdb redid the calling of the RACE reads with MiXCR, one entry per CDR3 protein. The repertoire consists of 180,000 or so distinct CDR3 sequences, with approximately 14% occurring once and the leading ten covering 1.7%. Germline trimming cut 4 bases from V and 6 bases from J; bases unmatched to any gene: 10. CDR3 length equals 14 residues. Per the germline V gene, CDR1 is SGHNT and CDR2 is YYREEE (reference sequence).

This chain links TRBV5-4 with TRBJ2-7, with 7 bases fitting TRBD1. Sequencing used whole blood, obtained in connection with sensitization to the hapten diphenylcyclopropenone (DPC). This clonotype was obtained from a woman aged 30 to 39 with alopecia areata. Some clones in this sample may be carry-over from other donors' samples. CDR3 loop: CASSLIQGSAEQYF. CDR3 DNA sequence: TGTGCCAGCAGCCTTATACAGGGGTCCGCCGAGCAGTACTTC.